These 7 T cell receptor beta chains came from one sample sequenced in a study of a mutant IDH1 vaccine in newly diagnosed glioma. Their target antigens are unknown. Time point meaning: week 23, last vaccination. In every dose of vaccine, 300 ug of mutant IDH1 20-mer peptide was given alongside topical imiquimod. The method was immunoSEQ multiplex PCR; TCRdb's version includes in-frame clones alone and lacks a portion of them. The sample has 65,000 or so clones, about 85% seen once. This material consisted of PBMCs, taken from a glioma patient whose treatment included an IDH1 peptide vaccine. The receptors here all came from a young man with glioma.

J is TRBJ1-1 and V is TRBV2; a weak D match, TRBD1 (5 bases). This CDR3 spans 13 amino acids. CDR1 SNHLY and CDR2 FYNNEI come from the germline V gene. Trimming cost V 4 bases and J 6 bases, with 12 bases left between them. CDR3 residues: CASSVRGGAEAFF. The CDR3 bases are TGTGCCAGCAGTGTTAGGGGTGGAGCTGAAGCTTTCTTT.

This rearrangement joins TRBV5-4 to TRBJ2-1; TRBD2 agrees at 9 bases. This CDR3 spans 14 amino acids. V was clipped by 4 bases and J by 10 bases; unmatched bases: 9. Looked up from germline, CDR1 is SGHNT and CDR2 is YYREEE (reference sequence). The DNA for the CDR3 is TGTGCCAGCAGCGACCTAGCGGGGACCCGGGAGCAGTTCTTC. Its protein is CASSDLAGTREQFF.

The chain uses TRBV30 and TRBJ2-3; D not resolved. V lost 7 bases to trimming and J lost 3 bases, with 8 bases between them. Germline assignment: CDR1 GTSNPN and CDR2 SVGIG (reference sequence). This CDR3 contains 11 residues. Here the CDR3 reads CAYGRTDTQYF. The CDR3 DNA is TGTGCCTACGGCAGGACAGATACGCAGTATTTT.

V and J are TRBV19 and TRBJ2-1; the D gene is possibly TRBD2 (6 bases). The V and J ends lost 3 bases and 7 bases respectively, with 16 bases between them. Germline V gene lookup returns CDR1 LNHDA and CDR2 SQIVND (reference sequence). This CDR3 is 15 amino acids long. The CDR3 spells CASSIGWDLTNEQFF. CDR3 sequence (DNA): TGTGCCAGTAGTATTGGATGGGACTTAACTAATGAGCAGTTCTTC.

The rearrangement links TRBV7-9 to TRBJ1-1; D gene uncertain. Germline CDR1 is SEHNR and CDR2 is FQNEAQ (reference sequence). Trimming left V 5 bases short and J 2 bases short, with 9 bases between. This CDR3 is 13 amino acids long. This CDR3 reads CASSQTVNTEAFF. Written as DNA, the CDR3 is TGTGCCAGCAGCCAGACGGTAAACACTGAAGCTTTCTTT.

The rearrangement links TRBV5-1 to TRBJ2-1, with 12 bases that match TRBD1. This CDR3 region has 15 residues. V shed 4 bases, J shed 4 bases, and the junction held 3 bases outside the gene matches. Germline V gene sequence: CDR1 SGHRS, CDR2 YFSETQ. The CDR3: CASSPGQGAYNEQFF. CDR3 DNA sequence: TGCGCCAGCAGCCCGGGACAGGGGGCTTACAATGAGCAGTTCTTC.

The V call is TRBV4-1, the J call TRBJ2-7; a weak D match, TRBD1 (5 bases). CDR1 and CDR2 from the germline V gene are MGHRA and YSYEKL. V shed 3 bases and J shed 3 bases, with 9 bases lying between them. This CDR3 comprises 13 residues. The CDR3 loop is CASSQPRDYEQYF. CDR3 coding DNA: TGCGCCAGCAGCCAGCCCAGGGACTACGAGCAGTACTTC.